The 25 T cell receptor beta chains below were found in one sample sequenced in a study of shared clonotypes between healthy human individuals. Libraries were prepared by immunoSEQ multiplex PCR; TCRdb keeps only in-frame clonotypes and omits some of them. The sample has about 1 million clones, roughly 75% seen once; the top ten hold about 1.5%. The source material was memory CD4+ T cells sorted from blood. The subset is: CD45RA-negative fraction. The receptors shown here come from a man between 18 and 35 years old in good health.

The genes are TRBV14 and TRBJ2-2; 10 nucleotides agree with TRBD1. The J segment lost 7 bases and the V segment lost 1 base, leaving 6 bases of the junction unmatched. The CDR3 is made up of 16 amino acids. Germline-derived CDR1 and CDR2 are SGHDN and FVKESK. CDR3 nucleotide sequence: TGTGCCAGCAGCCAAGCCGCCGGGACAGGGGTCGGGGAGCTGTTTTTT. Translating it yields CASSQAAGTGVGELFF.

The chain links TRBV5-1 to TRBJ2-2; D unresolved. Trimming cost V 0 bases and J 4 bases, with 7 bases left between them. Germline CDR1 SGHRS, CDR2 YFSETQ. The CDR3 extends over 14 amino acids. The DNA for the CDR3 is TGCGCCAGCAGCTTGGCTGTTGTCACCGGGGAGCTGTTTTTT. Its protein product is CASSLAVVTGELFF.

The rearrangement links TRBV6-1 to TRBJ2-3; D is perhaps TRBD1 or TRBD2 (5 bases each). Trimming stripped 6 bases from V and 2 bases from J, with 9 bases between. Germline loops: CDR1 MNHNS, CDR2 SASEGT. This CDR3 spans 13 amino acids. The CDR3 sequence is CASRGRPTDTQYF. The CDR3, as DNA: TGTGCCAGCAGGGGACGACCCACAGATACGCAGTATTTT.

This chain connects TRBV25-1 to TRBJ1-1; D remains ambiguous. The CDR3 loop spans 11 amino acids. With 6 bases removed from V and 8 bases from J, the gap between germline ends came to 10 bases. Germline V gene lookup returns CDR1 MGHDK and CDR2 SYGVNS. The CDR3 DNA reads TGTGCCAGCAGAACTACAGCGGAAGCTTTCTTT. As protein: CASRTTAEAFF.

The chain combines TRBV5-1 with TRBJ1-1; D unresolved. Germline lookup yields CDR1 SGHRS and CDR2 YFSETQ. The CDR3 has 14 residues. The ends were cut back, 0 bases at V and 2 bases at J, with 8 bases in the middle. The CDR3 region is CASSLAQVNTEAFF. The CDR3 DNA sequence: TGCGCCAGCAGCTTGGCGCAGGTCAACACTGAAGCTTTCTTT.

The J gene is TRBJ1-1, the V gene TRBV19; D is ambiguous. Trimming took 7 bases from V and 2 from J, leaving 14 bases between them. From germline, CDR1 is LNHDA and CDR2 SQIVND (reference sequence). This CDR3 is built from 14 residues. DNA for the CDR3: TGTGCCAGTACCCTGGGGAGGGTAAACACTGAAGCTTTCTTT. This sequence encodes CASTLGRVNTEAFF.

V is TRBV30 and J is TRBJ1-6; no clear D gene. This CDR3 spans 13 amino acids. Germline-derived CDR1 and CDR2 are GTSNPN and SVGIG (reference sequence). V was cut by 3 bases and J by 5 bases, with 8 bases left in between. CDR3 bases: TGTGCCTGGAGAGGAGCCGATAATTCACCCCTCCACTTT. It specifies CAWRGADNSPLHF.

In this sample, this clone turned up a few times. The gene calls are TRBV18 and TRBJ1-6, with D possibly being TRBD1 (6 bases). Trimming shortened V by 1 base and J by 5 bases, and 9 bases separated the two germline ends. The germline V gene has CDR1 KGHSH and CDR2 LQKENI. The length of the CDR3 is 15 residues. CDR3 region: CASSPRTADNSPLHF. The CDR3 bases are TGTGCCAGCTCACCACGGACAGCCGATAATTCACCCCTCCACTTT.

The sample holds many counts of this clone. The chain links TRBV6-6 to TRBJ2-5, with 12 nucleotides matching TRBD2. The CDR3 is 15 amino acids. The ends lost 2 bases at V and 7 bases at J; junction bases unmatched: 5. Germline lookup yields CDR1 MNHNY and CDR2 SVGAGI (reference sequence). In DNA, the CDR3 is TGTGCCAGCAGTTACGGACTAGCGGGAAGTGGGACCCAGTACTTC. It translates to CASSYGLAGSGTQYF.

This clone was counted many times. The rearrangement joins TRBV7-2 to TRBJ2-3; 8 bases line up with TRBD2. V trimming: 3 bases; J trimming: 0 bases; junction bases outside the gene matches: 14. Per germline, CDR1 SGHTA and CDR2 FQGNSA. This CDR3 is 19 amino acids long. CDR3 sequence reads: CASSLGSWAGGASTDTQYF. The CDR3 coding sequence is TGTGCCAGCAGCTTGGGGTCGTGGGCGGGGGGTGCTAGCACAGATACGCAGTATTTT. The variable domain in full, completed from reference TRBV7-2 and TRBJ2-3, reads GAGVSQSPSNKVTEKGKDVELRCDPISGHTALYWYRQSLGQGLEFLIYFQGNSAPDKSGLPSDRFSAERTGGSVSTLTIQRTQQEDSAVYLCASSLGSWAGGASTDTQYFGPGTRLTVL.

The V call is TRBV5-1, the J call TRBJ2-7, with 14 bases fitting TRBD2. The CDR3 loop spans 15 amino acids. V was pared by 7 bases and J by 0 bases, with 3 bases of the junction left unmatched. Germline CDR1 is SGHRS and CDR2 is YFSETQ. CDR3: CASRGTSGSSYEQYF. The CDR3 DNA is TGCGCCAGCCGGGGGACTAGCGGGAGCTCCTACGAGCAGTACTTC.

The genes are TRBV2 and TRBJ2-2; D unclear. Trimming pared 7 bases from V and 2 bases from J, leaving 11 bases between. Looked up from germline, CDR1 is SNHLY and CDR2 is FYNNEI. CDR3 length equals 14 residues. This CDR3 is CASMPLVNTGELFF. The DNA for the CDR3 is TGTGCCAGCATGCCTCTGGTTAACACCGGGGAGCTGTTTTTT.

V usage is TRBV6-5 and J usage is TRBJ2-7, with D unresolved. V lost 7 bases and J lost 6, with 16 bases in between. CDR1 is MNHEY and CDR2 is SVGAGI in the germline V gene. The CDR3 consists of 13 residues. The DNA of the CDR3 is TGTGCCAGCACCCTAGGTCCAATAGGCGAGCAGTACTTC. Residues: CASTLGPIGEQYF.

The table lists this clone with a few counts. The gene calls are TRBV5-1 and TRBJ1-1; 7 bases line up with TRBD1. Trimming cost V 9 bases and J 0 bases; bases outside gene matches: 11. Germline V gene lookup returns CDR1 SGHRS and CDR2 YFSETQ. This CDR3 is 15 amino acids long. CDR3 sequence reads: CATRTGDSLNTEAFF. For the CDR3, the DNA is TGCGCCACCAGAACGGGGGACAGCTTGAACACTGAAGCTTTCTTT.

The J gene is TRBJ2-3, the V gene TRBV6-1; the D gene is possibly TRBD2 (7 bases). The CDR3 consists of 15 residues. V dropped 7 bases and J dropped 1 base, with 15 bases sitting between them. The germline gives CDR1 MNHNS, CDR2 SASEGT. The CDR3 reads CASTGGRAGTDTQYF. CDR3 bases: TGTGCCAGCACCGGGGGGCGGGCGGGCACAGATACGCAGTATTTT.

V usage is TRBV14 and J usage is TRBJ1-6; unclear D gene. Trimming pared 1 base from V and 6 bases from J, leaving 10 bases between. Germline lookup yields CDR1 SGHDN and CDR2 FVKESK. This CDR3 spans 15 amino acids. The CDR3 spells CASSQGILLNSPLHF. In DNA form, the CDR3 reads TGTGCCAGCAGCCAAGGGATCTTACTTAATTCACCCCTCCACTTT.

This sequence joins TRBV7-2 and TRBJ2-7; the D gene is possibly TRBD1 (6 bases). CDR1 and CDR2 from the germline V gene are SGHTA and FQGNSA. This CDR3 spans 14 amino acids. V lost 2 bases to trimming and J lost 3 bases, with 11 bases between them. In DNA form, the CDR3 reads TGTGCCAGCAGCTTATCTGGACAGATCTACGAGCAGTACTTC. Its translation: CASSLSGQIYEQYF.

This chain joins TRBV11-3 and TRBJ1-1; possible D gene TRBD1, 5 bases. CDR1 and CDR2 (germline): SGHNT, YENEEA. Trimming stripped 5 bases from V and 3 bases from J, with 13 bases between. This CDR3 spans 14 amino acids. The CDR3 sequence: CASSQGNRDTEAFF. The CDR3 DNA is TGTGCCAGCAGCCAGGGAAACCGGGACACTGAAGCTTTCTTT.

The chain joins TRBV30 to TRBJ2-5; a weak D match, TRBD2 (5 bases). The closer fit of TRBJ2-7 to the DNA end suggests the J call may be wrong. CDR3 size: 12 residues. Germline V CDR1 and CDR2: GTSNPN, SVGIG (reference sequence). CDR3 nucleotides: TGTGCCTGCAACGGACTGGGCTACGAGCAGTACTTC. Translation: CACNGLGYEQYF.

This chain connects TRBV10-3 to TRBJ2-7, with D hard to call. Trimming left V 0 bases short and J 5 bases short, with 14 bases between. Per germline, CDR1 ENHRY and CDR2 SYGVKD. There are 15 residues in the CDR3. The CDR3 protein is CAISESRPPLNEQYF. CDR3 coding DNA: TGTGCCATCAGTGAGTCTCGGCCGCCCCTCAACGAGCAGTACTTC.

This clone was picked up many times. The chain uses TRBV28 and TRBJ1-2; D might be TRBD1 (5 bases). There are 15 residues in the CDR3. The V gene lost 7 bases and the J gene lost 4 bases, with 19 bases spanning the gap. Germline V lookup: CDR1 MDHEN, CDR2 SYDVKM. Here the CDR3 reads CASKKQETVIYGYTF. In nucleotides, the CDR3 is TGTGCCAGCAAAAAACAGGAAACTGTAATCTATGGCTACACCTTC.

The chain uses TRBV30 and TRBJ2-5; 7 nucleotides line up with TRBD2. V gave up 2 bases and J gave up 4 bases; unmatched junction bases: 7. CDR1 is GTSNPN, CDR2 SVGIG, per germline (reference sequence). This CDR3 is 14 amino acids long. The CDR3 loop reads CAWSFGLAAETQYF. In DNA, the CDR3 is TGTGCCTGGAGTTTTGGGCTAGCGGCAGAGACCCAGTACTTC.

This clone was counted at least ten times. This chain links TRBV19 with TRBJ1-5, with D maybe TRBD1 (5 bases). Trimming cost V 0 bases and J 1 base, with 10 bases left between them. The CDR3 extends over 16 amino acids. Germline V lookup: CDR1 LNHDA, CDR2 SQIVND (reference sequence). The DNA for the CDR3 is TGTGCCAGTAGTATAGATCAGGGATCAAGCAATCAGCCCCAGCATTTT. The encoded protein is CASSIDQGSSNQPQHF. The full variable domain, in which reference TRBV19 and TRBJ1-5 provide the parts outside the CDR3, is DGGITQSPKYLFRKEGQNVTLSCEQNLNHDAMYWYRQDPGQGLRLIYYSQIVNDFQKGDIAEGYSVSREKKESFPLTVTSAQKNPTAFYLCASSIDQGSSNQPQHFGDGTRLSIL.

This clone was found a few times. This sample includes further DNA sequences coding for the same CDR3. The chain combines TRBV2 with TRBJ2-7; D unclear. This CDR3 spans 11 amino acids. V shed 5 bases and J shed 0 bases, with 2 bases lying between them. Germline-derived CDR1 and CDR2 are SNHLY and FYNNEI. CDR3 amino acids: CASSFSYEQYF. The CDR3 DNA follows: TGTGCCAGCAGTTTCTCCTACGAGCAGTACTTC.

This rearrangement joins TRBV7-2 to TRBJ2-5; 7 nucleotides align to TRBD2. Germline V gene sequence: CDR1 SGHTA, CDR2 FQGNSA. CDR3 length: 13 residues. The V segment lost 1 base and the J segment 11 bases; nucleotides outside the gene matches: 7. The CDR3 DNA is TGTGCCAGCAGCTTAGTCTATGGGGGGGAGCAGTACTTC. Protein: CASSLVYGGEQYF.